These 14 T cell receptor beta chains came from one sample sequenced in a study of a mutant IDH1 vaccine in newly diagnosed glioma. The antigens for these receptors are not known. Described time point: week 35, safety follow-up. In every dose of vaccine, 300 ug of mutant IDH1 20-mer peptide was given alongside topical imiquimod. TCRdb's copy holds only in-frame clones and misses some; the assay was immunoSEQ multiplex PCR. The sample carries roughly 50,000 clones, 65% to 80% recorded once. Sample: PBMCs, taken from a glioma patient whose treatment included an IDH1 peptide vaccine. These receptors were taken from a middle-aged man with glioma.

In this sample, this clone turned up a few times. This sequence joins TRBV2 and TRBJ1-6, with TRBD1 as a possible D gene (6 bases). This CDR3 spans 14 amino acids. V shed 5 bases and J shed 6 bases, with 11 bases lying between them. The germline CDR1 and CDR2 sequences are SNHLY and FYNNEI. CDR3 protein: CASSQDSRNSPLHF. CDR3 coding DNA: TGTGCCAGCAGTCAGGACAGTCGTAATTCACCCCTCCACTTT.

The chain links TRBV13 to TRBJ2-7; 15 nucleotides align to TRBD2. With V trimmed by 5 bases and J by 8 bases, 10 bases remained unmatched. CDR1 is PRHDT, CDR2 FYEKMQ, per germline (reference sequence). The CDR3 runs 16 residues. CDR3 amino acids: CASSPGTSGGTRKQYF. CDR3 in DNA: TGTGCCAGCAGCCCTGGGACTAGCGGGGGGACTAGGAAGCAGTACTTC.

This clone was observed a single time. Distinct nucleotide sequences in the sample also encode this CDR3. CDR3 nucleotides: TGTGCCAGCAGCTTGGGAGGAGGATACGAGCAGTACTTC. Residues: CASSLGGGYEQYF. V and J are TRBV5-6 and TRBJ2-7; D perhaps matches TRBD2 (5 bases). CDR3 size: 13 residues. The V gene lost 0 bases and the J gene lost 4 bases, with 8 bases spanning the gap. CDR1 is SGHDT, CDR2 YYEEEE, per germline.

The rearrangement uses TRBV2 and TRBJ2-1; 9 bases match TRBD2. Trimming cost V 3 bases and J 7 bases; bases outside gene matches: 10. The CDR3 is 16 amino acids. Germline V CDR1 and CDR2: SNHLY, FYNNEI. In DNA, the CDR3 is TGTGCCAGCAGTGAGGCGCAGACTAGCGGCAAAAATGAGCAGTTCTTC. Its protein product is CASSEAQTSGKNEQFF.

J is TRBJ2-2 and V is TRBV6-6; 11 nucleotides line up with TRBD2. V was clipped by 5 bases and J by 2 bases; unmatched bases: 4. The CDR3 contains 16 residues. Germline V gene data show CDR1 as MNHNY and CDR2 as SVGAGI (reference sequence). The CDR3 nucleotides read TGTGCCAGCAGTAATAGCGGGGGGGGAAACACCGGGGAGCTGTTTTTT. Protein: CASSNSGGGNTGELFF.

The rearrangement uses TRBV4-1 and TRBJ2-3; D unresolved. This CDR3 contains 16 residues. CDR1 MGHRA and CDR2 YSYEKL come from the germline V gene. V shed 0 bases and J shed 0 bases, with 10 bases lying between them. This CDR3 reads CASSQERWGSTDTQYF. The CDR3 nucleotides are TGCGCCAGCAGCCAAGAAAGGTGGGGAAGCACAGATACGCAGTATTTT.

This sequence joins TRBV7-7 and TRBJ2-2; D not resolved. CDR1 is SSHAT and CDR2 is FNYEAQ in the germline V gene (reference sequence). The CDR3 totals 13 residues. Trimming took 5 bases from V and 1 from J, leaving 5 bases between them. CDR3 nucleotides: TGTGCCAGCAGCCGACAGAACACCGGGGAGCTGTTTTTT. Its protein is CASSRQNTGELFF. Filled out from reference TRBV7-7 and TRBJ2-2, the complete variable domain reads GAGVSQSPRYKVTKRGQDVTLRCDPISSHATLYWYQQALGQGPEFLTYFNYEAQPDKSGLPSDRFSAERPEGSISTLTIQRTEQRDSAMYRCASSRQNTGELFFGEGSRLTVL.

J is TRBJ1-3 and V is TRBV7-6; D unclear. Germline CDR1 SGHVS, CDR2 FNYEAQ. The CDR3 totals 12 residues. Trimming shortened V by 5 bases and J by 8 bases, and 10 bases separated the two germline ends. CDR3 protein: CASSLGRDTIYF. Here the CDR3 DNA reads TGTGCCAGCAGCCTGGGTAGGGACACCATATATTTT.

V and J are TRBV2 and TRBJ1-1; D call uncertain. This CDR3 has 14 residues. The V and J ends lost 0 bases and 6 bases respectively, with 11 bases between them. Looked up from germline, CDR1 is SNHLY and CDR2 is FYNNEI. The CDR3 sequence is CASSEAPLLPEAFF. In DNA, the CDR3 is TGTGCCAGCAGTGAAGCGCCTCTTCTTCCTGAAGCTTTCTTT.

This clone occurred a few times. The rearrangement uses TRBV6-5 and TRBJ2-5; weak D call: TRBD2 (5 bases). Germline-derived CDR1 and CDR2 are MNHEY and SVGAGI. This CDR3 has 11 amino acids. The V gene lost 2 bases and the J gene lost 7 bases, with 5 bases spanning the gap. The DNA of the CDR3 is TGTGCCAGCAGTTACGGAGGGACCCAGTACTTC. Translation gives CASSYGGTQYF.

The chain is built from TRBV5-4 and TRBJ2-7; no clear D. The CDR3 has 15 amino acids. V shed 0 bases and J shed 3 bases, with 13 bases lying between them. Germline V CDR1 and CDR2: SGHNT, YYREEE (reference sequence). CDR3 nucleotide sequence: TGTGCCAGCAGCTTGGGTTTGGACCCCTACTACGAGCAGTACTTC. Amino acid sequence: CASSLGLDPYYEQYF.

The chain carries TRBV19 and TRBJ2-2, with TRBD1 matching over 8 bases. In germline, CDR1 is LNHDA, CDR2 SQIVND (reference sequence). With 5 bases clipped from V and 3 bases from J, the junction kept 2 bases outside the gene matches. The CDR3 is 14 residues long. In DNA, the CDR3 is TGTGCCAGTAGTTGGACAGGGTACACCGGGGAGCTGTTTTTT. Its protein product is CASSWTGYTGELFF.

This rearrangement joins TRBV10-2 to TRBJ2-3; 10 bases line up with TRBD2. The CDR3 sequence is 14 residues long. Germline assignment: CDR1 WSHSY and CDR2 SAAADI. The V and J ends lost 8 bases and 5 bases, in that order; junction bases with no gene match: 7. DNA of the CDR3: TGCGCCAGCGGTCTAGCGGGGGTGGTAGATACGCAGTATTTT. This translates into CASGLAGVVDTQYF.

Written as DNA, the CDR3 is TGCGCCAGCAGCGGGCACAGCTCTGGGGCCAACGTCCTGACTTTC. Protein product: CASSGHSSGANVLTF. J is TRBJ2-6 and V is TRBV4-1; D call uncertain. V was shortened by 5 bases and J by 0 bases, with 8 bases between the two germline ends. This CDR3 region has 15 residues. The germline gives CDR1 MGHRA, CDR2 YSYEKL.